What follows are 11 T cell receptor beta chains derived from one specimen sequenced in a study of regulatory T cells in long-lasting Graves disease. Relying on iRepertoire HTBI primers and Arm-PCR of CDR3 regions, the team built TCR beta libraries. TCRdb analysed the multiplex PCR reads with MiXCR anew, one entry per CDR3 protein. This sample has 420,000 or so distinct CDR3 sequences, with roughly a quarter found just once. Specified time point: persistent/refractory GD, antithyroid drugs over 5 years with positive TRAb. Scientists built the TCR library using RNA that was extracted from PBMCs. This specimen was peripheral blood mononuclear cells (PBMCs), taken when the disease was refractory, from a patient treated with antithyroid drugs. The receptor set was obtained from a female donor with Graves disease.

This clonotype was observed once. The chain carries TRBV7-9 and TRBJ2-2; D ambiguous. V lost 3 bases and J 7 bases, leaving 12 bases between the germline ends. The CDR3 is 14 residues long. CDR1 is SEHNR, CDR2 FQNEAQ, per germline (reference sequence). CDR3 loop: CASSFLDHNGELFF. CDR3 sequence (DNA): TGTGCCAGCAGCTTCCTGGACCATAACGGGGAGCTGTTTTTT.

This clonotype came up many times. This chain uses TRBV20-1 with TRBJ1-5; possibly TRBD1 for D (5 bases). V dropped 5 bases and J dropped 9 bases, with 17 bases sitting between them. The germline gives CDR1 DFQATT, CDR2 SNEGSKA (reference sequence). The CDR3 covers 13 residues. In DNA, the CDR3 is TGCAGTGCTCGGGACGTCGGGCAGTTGCCCCAGCATTTT. Amino acids: CSARDVGQLPQHF.

This clonotype was picked up a small number of times. The junction and the germline gene differ at one end; a read error may be behind it. This chain links TRBV18 with TRBJ1-4; the match to TRBD1 covers 7 bases. Germline V gene lookup returns CDR1 KGHSH and CDR2 LQKENI. CDR3 length: 15 residues. For the CDR3, the DNA is TGTGCCAGCTCGCCACTCGGGACAGAAAATGAAAAACTGTTTTTT. This codes for CASSPLGTENEKLFF.

This clonotype was recorded at least ten times. V usage is TRBV28 and J usage is TRBJ1-2; perhaps TRBD1 as D (6 bases). Germline V gene data show CDR1 as MDHEN and CDR2 as SYDVKM. V shed 3 bases and J shed 4 bases, with 9 bases lying between them. The CDR3 is made up of 13 amino acids. The CDR3 reads CASSLGARYGYTF. CDR3 sequence (DNA): TGTGCCAGCAGTTTGGGGGCTCGCTATGGCTACACCTTC.

This clonotype was seen once. The genes are TRBV28 and TRBJ2-1, with TRBD2 identical over 8 bases. Germline-derived CDR1 and CDR2 are MDHEN and SYDVKM. The ends lost 3 bases at V and 5 bases at J; junction bases unmatched: 9. The CDR3 covers 16 residues. Here the CDR3 reads CASSLPTGGPDNEQFF. CDR3 bases: TGTGCCAGCAGTTTGCCAACGGGAGGGCCGGACAATGAGCAGTTCTTC.

The chain uses TRBV15 and TRBJ2-7, with D perhaps matching TRBD1 or TRBD2 (6 bases each). V shed 8 bases and J shed 7 bases, with 12 bases lying between them. CDR1 is LNHNV, CDR2 YYDKDF, per germline (reference sequence). This CDR3 has 11 residues. The CDR3 protein is CATGEGGEQYF. CDR3 sequence (DNA): TGTGCCACCGGGGAAGGGGGGGAGCAGTACTTC.

This chain uses TRBV20-1 with TRBJ2-5, with 9 bases that match TRBD1. This CDR3 spans 14 amino acids. The trim removed 3 bases at V and 1 base at J, leaving 3 bases unmatched. The V gene's germline CDR1 is DFQATT and CDR2 SNEGSKA (reference sequence). The CDR3 reads CSASRQGGQETQYF. The CDR3 nucleotides are TGCAGTGCTAGCCGACAGGGGGGCCAAGAGACCCAGTACTTC.

This clonotype has ten or more counts. V is TRBV2 and J is TRBJ1-2; TRBD1 agrees at 8 bases. Per the germline V gene, CDR1 is SNHLY and CDR2 is FYNNEI. The CDR3 length is 13 residues. V lost 6 bases, J lost 2 bases, and 2 bases stayed unmatched. CDR3: CASRDRENYGYTF. The DNA for the CDR3 is TGTGCCAGCAGGGACAGGGAGAACTATGGCTACACCTTC.

This clonotype has a count of ten or more. The chain couples TRBV28 to TRBJ2-7, with 14 bases that match TRBD2. V was pared by 2 bases and J by 9 bases, with 6 bases of the junction left unmatched. CDR3 size: 15 residues. From germline, CDR1 is MDHEN and CDR2 SYDVKM. The CDR3 sequence is CASSLQGLAGDGQYF. The CDR3, as DNA: TGTGCCAGCAGTTTACAGGGACTAGCGGGAGACGGGCAGTACTTC. Full variable domain (rest looked up from reference TRBV28 and TRBJ2-7): DVKVTQSSRYLVKRTGEKVFLECVQDMDHENMFWYRQDPGLGLRLIYFSYDVKMKEKGDIPEGYSVSREKKERFSLILESASTNQTSMYLCASSLQGLAGDGQYFGPGTRLTVT.

This clonotype was seen only a few times. The rearrangement links TRBV6-2 or TRBV6-3 to TRBJ1-1; 8 bases agree with TRBD1. Germline CDR1 reads MNHEY; CDR2 reads SVGEGT. The junction had 4 bases not matched to a gene; V was cut back by 6 bases and J by 4 bases. CDR3 size: 13 residues. The CDR3 protein is CASRDRAITEAFF. The CDR3 nucleotides are TGTGCCAGCAGGGACAGGGCAATCACTGAAGCTTTCTTT.

This clonotype showed up many times. The rearrangement uses TRBV2 and TRBJ1-4; D possibly corresponds to TRBD1 (5 bases). Germline V lookup: CDR1 SNHLY, CDR2 FYNNEI. CDR3 size: 16 residues. The germline V and J ends were trimmed by 0 bases and 8 bases, with 16 bases remaining between them. CDR3 nucleotide sequence: TGTGCCAGCAGTGAAGCGCTTGGGGGAGGTGGGGAAAAACTGTTTTTT. This codes for CASSEALGGGGEKLFF.